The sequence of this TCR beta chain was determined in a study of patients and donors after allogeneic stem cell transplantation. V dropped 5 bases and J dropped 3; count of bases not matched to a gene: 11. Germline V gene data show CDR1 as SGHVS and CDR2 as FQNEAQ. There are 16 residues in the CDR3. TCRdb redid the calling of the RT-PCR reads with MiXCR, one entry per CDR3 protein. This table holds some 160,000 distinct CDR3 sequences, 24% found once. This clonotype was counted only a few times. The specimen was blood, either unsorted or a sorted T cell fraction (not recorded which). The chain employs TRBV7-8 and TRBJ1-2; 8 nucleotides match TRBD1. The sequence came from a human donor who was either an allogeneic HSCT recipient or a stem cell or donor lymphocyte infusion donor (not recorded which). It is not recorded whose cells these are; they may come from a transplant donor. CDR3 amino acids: CASSPKPQGADYGYTF. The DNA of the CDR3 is TGTGCCAGCAGCCCTAAGCCCCAGGGGGCCGACTATGGCTACACCTTC.